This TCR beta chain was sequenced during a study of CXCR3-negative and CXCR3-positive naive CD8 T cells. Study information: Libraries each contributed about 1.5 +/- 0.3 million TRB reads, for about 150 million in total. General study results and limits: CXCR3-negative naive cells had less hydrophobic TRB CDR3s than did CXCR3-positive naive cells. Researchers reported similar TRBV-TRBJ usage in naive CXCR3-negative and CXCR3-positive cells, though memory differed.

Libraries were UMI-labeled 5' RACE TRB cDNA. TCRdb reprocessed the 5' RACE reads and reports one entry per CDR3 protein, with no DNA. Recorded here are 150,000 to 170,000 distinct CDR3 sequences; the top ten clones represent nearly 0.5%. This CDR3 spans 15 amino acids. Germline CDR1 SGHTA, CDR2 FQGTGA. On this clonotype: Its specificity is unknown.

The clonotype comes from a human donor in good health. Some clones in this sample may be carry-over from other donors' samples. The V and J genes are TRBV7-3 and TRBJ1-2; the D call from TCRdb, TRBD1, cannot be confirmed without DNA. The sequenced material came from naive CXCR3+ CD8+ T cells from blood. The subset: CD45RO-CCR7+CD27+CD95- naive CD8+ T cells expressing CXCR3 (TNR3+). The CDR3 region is CASSPSGTGGDGYAF.